These T cell receptor beta chains were read from a single sample in a study of T cells in Graves' hyperthyroidism and ophthalmopathy. TCRdb processed the multiplex PCR reads anew with MiXCR; each CDR3 protein has one entry. The data contain over 650,000 distinct CDR3 sequences, about 45% of them seen just once; the ten biggest clones take up roughly 6.5%. Sequencing input: peripheral blood or thyroid tissue (not recorded which). Receptors were obtained from an adult man with Graves' disease, either hyperthyroidism or ophthalmopathy (not recorded which). Each CDR3 is given with its conserved first and last residue. The order of the fields is V gene, CDR3 protein.

V gene: TRBV15; CDR3 protein: CAERERGYSNQPQHF
V gene: TRBV7-8; CDR3 protein: CASSFPQAQNTEAFF
V gene: TRBV29-1; CDR3 protein: CSVEVGQGNGYTF
V gene: TRBV19; CDR3 protein: CASSLDGGVWNTIYF
V gene: TRBV11-1; CDR3 protein: CASSRDRDSEQYF
V gene: TRBV11-1; CDR3 protein: CASSPSRGTGNSPLHF
V gene: TRBV11-3; CDR3 protein: CASSLGDPGYTF
V gene: TRBV10-3; CDR3 protein: CAISGAGGGETQYF
V gene: TRBV7-6; CDR3 protein: CASSLRGSGQPQHF
V gene: TRBV14; CDR3 protein: CASSHTGTGYGYTF
V gene: TRBV20-1; CDR3 protein: CSARALRTVNTEAFF